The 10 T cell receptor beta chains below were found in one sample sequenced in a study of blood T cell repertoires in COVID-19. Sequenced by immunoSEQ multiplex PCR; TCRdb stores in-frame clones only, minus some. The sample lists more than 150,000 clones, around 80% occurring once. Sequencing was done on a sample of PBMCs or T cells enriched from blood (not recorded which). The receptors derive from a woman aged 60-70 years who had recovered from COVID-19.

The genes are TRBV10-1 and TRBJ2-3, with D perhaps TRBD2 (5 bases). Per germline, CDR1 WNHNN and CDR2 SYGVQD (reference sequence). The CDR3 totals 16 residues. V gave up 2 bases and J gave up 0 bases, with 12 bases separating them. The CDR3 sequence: CASSEMDSTSTDTQYF. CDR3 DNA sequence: TGCGCCAGCAGTGAGATGGACTCAACTAGCACAGATACGCAGTATTTT.

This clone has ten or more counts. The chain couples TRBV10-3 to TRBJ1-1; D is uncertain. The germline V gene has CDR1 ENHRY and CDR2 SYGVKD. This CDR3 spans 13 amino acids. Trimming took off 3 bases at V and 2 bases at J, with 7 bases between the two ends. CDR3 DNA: TGTGCCATCAGTGACACGGTTAACACTGAAGCTTTCTTT. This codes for CAISDTVNTEAFF.

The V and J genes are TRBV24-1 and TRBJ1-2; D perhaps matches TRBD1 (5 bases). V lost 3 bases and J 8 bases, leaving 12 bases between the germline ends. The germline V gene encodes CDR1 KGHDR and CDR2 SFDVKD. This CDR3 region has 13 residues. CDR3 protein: CATSDAGEMGYTF. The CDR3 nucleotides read TGTGCCACCAGTGATGCGGGGGAGATGGGCTACACCTTC.

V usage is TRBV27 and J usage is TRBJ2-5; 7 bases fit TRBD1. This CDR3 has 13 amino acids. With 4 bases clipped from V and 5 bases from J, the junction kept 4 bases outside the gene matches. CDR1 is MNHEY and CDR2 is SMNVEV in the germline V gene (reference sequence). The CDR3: CASSSTGVETQYF. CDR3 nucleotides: TGTGCCAGCAGTTCCACAGGGGTTGAGACCCAGTACTTC.

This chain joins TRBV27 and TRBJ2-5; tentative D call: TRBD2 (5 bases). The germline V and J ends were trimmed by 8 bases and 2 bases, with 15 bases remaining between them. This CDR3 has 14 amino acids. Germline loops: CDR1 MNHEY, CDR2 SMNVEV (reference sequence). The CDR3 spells CASEVLGAQETQYF. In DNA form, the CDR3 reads TGTGCCAGCGAAGTATTGGGAGCGCAAGAGACCCAGTACTTC.

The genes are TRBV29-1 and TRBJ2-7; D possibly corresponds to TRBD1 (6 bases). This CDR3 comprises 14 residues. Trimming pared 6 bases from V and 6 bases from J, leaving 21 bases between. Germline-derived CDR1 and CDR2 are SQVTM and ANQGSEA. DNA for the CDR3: TGCAGCGTGGGCCGGTCAGGGGATAAAGGCGAGCAGTACTTC. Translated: CSVGRSGDKGEQYF.

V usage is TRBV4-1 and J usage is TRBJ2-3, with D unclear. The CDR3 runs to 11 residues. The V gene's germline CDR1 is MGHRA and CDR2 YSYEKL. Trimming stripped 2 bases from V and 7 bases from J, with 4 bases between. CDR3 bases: TGCGCCAGCAGCCAAACTTATACGCAGTATTTT. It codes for CASSQTYTQYF.

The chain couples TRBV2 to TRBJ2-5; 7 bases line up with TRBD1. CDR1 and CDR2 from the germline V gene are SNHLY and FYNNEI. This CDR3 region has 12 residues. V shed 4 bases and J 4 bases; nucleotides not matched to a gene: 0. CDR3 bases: TGTGCCAGCAGTGGACAGGGAGAGACCCAGTACTTC. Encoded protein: CASSGQGETQYF.

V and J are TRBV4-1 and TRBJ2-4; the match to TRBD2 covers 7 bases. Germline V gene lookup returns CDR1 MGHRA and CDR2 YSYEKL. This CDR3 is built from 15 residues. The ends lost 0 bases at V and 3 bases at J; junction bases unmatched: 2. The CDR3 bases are TGCGCCAGCAGCCAAGATCCTAGCGGCAAAAACATTCAGTACTTC. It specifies CASSQDPSGKNIQYF.

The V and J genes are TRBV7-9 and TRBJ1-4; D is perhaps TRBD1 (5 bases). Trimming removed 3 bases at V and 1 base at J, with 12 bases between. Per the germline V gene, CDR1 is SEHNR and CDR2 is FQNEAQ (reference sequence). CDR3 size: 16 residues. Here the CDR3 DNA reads TGTGCCAGCAGCTTTCAGGGAGGAGAAACTAATGAAAAACTGTTTTTT. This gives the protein CASSFQGGETNEKLFF.